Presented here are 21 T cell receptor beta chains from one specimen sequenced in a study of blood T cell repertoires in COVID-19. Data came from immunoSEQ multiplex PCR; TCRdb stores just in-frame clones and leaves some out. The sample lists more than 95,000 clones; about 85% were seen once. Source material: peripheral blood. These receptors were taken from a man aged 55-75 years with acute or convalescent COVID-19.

In nucleotides, the CDR3 is TGTGCCAGCAGCCCGGGGACACACACAGATACGCAGTATTTT. This translates into CASSPGTHTDTQYF. The chain couples TRBV7-3 to TRBJ2-3; D is possibly TRBD1 (6 bases). Deletions cut 5 bases from V and 2 bases from J, with 11 bases between. The CDR3 totals 14 residues. Germline V gives CDR1 SGHTA, CDR2 FQGTGA. Full variable domain (rest looked up from reference TRBV7-3 and TRBJ2-3): GAGVSQTPSNKVTEKGKYVELRCDPISGHTALYWYRQSLGQGPEFLIYFQGTGAADDSGLPNDRFFAVRPEGSVSTLKIQRTERGDSAVYLCASSPGTHTDTQYFGPGTRLTVL.

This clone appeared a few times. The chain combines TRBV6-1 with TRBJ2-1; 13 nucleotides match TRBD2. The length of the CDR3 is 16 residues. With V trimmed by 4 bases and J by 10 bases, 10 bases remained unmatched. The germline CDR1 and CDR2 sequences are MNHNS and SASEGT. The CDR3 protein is CASSGLTSGRRPEQFF. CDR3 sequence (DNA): TGTGCCAGCAGTGGCTTGACTAGCGGGAGGAGACCCGAGCAGTTCTTC.

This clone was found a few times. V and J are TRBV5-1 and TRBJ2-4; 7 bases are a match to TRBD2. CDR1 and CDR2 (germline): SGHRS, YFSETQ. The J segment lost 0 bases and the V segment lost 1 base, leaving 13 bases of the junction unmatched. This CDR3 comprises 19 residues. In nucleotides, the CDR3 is TGCGCCAGCAGCTTGAGGGCTAGCGGACCGACCCTAGCCAAAAACATTCAGTACTTC. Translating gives CASSLRASGPTLAKNIQYF.

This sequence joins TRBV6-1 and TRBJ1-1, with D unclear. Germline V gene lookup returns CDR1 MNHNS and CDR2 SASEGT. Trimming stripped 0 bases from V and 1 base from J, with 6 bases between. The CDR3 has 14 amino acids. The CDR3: CASSEALSNTEAFF. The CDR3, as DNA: TGTGCCAGCAGTGAAGCGCTATCGAACACTGAAGCTTTCTTT.

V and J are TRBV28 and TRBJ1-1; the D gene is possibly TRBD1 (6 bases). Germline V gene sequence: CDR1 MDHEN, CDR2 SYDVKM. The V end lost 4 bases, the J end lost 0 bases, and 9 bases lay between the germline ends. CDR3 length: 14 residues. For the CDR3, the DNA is TGTGCCAGCAGTTATACAGGGATGAACACTGAAGCTTTCTTT. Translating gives CASSYTGMNTEAFF.

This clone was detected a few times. In DNA form, the CDR3 reads TGTGCCAGCTCACCGCTCGGACAGGGCCTGGGTCAGCCCCAGCATTTT. Translation: CASSPLGQGLGQPQHF. The chain employs TRBV18 and TRBJ1-5, with 8 bases identical to TRBD1. Trimming removed 3 bases from V and 6 bases from J; junction bases left unmatched: 10. Germline lookup yields CDR1 KGHSH and CDR2 LQKENI. The CDR3 contains 16 residues.

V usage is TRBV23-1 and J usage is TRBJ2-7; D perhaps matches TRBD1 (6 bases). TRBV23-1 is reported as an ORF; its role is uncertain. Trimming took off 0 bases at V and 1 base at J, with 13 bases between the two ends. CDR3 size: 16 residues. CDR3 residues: CASSQSQGAMSYEQYF. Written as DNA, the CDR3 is TGCGCCAGCAGTCAATCACAGGGTGCTATGTCCTACGAGCAGTACTTC.

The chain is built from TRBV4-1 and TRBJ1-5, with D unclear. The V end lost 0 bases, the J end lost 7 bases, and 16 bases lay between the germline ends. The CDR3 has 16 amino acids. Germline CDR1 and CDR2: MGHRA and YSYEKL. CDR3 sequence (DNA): TGCGCCAGCAGCCAAGAACGACCGAGGGTTGGACAGCCCCAGCATTTT. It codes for CASSQERPRVGQPQHF.

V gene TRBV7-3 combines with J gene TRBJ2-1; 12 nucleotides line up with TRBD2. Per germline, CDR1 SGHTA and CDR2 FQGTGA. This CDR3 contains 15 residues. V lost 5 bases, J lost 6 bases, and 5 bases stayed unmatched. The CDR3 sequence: CASSPRLAGANEQFF. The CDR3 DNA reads TGTGCCAGCAGCCCAAGACTAGCGGGAGCCAATGAGCAGTTCTTC.

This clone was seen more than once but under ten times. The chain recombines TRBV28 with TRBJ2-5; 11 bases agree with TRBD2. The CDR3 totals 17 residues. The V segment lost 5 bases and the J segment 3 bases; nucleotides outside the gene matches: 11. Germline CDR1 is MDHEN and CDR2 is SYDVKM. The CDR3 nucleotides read TGTGCCAGCAGTATTAGCGGGAGGGCCGGGAGAGAAGAGACCCAGTACTTC. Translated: CASSISGRAGREETQYF.

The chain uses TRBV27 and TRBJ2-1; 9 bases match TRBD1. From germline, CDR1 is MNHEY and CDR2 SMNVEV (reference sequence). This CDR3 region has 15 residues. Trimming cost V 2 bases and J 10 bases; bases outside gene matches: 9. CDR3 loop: CASSLQPDRGGEQFF. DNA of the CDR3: TGTGCCAGCAGTTTACAACCCGACAGGGGGGGAGAGCAGTTCTTC.

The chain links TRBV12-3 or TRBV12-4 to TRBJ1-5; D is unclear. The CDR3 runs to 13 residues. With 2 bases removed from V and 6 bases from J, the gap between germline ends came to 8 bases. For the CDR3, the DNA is TGTGCCAGCAGTTTAATCGAGGGTCAGCCCCAGCATTTT. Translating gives CASSLIEGQPQHF.

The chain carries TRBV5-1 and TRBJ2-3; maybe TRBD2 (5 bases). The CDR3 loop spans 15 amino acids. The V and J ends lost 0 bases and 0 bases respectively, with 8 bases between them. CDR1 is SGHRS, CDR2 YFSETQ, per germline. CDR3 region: CASSLVGGSTDTQYF. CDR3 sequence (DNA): TGCGCCAGCAGCTTGGTCGGCGGGAGCACAGATACGCAGTATTTT.

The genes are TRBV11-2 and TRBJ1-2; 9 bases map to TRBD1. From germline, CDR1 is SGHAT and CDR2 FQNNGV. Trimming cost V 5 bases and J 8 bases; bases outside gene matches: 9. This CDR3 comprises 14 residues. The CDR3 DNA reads TGTGCCAGCAGCCAGGGACAGGGATTTATAGGCTACACCTTC. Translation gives CASSQGQGFIGYTF.

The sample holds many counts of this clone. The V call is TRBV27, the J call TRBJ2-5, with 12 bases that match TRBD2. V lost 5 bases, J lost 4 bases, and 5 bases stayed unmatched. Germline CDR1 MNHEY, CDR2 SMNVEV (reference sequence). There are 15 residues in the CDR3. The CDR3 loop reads CASSPSGLAGETQYF. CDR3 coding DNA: TGTGCCAGCAGTCCGTCGGGACTAGCGGGAGAGACCCAGTACTTC.

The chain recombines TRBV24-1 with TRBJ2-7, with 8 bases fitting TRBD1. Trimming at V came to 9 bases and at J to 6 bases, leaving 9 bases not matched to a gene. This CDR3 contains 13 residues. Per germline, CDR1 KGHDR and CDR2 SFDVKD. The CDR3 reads CATGRTGFREQYF. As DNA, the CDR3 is TGTGCCACCGGCAGGACAGGGTTTCGCGAGCAGTACTTC.

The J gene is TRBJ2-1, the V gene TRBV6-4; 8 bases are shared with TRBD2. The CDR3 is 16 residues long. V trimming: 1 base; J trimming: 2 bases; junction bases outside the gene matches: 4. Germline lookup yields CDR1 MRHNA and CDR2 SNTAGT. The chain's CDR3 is CASSDLPGLAYNEQFF. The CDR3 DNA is TGTGCCAGCAGTGACTTACCGGGACTAGCCTACAATGAGCAGTTCTTC.

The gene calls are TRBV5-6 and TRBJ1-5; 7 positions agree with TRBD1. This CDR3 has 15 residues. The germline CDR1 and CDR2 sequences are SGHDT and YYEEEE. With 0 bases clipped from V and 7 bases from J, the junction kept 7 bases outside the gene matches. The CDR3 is CASSLGAGGDQPQHF. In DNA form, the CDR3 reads TGTGCCAGCAGCTTGGGGGCAGGGGGAGACCAGCCCCAGCATTTT. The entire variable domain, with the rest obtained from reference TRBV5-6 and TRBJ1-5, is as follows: DAGVTQSPTHLIKTRGQQVTLRCSPKSGHDTVSWYQQALGQGPQFIFQYYEEEERQRGNFPDRFSGHQFPNYSSELNVNALLLGDSALYLCASSLGAGGDQPQHFGDGTRLSIL.

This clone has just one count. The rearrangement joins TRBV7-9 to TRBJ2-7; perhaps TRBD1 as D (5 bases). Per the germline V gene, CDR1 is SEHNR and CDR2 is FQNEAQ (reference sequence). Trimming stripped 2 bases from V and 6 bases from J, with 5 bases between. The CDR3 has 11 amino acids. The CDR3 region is CASSLRGEQYF. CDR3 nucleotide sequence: TGTGCCAGCAGCTTAAGGGGCGAGCAGTACTTC. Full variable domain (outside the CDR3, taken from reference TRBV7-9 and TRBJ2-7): DTGVSQNPRHKITKRGQNVTFRCDPISEHNRLYWYRQTLGQGPEFLTYFQNEAQLEKSRLLSDRFSAERPKGSFSTLEIQRTEQGDSAMYLCASSLRGEQYFGPGTRLTVT.

CDR3 sequence (DNA): TGTGCCAGCTCACTACGGACAGGGGGCGACCAGCCCCAGCATTTT. It specifies CASSLRTGGDQPQHF. The rearrangement joins TRBV18 to TRBJ1-5; TRBD1 agrees at 11 bases. Trimming cost V 4 bases and J 7 bases; bases outside gene matches: 6. Germline V gene lookup returns CDR1 KGHSH and CDR2 LQKENI. This CDR3 has 15 amino acids.

The CDR3 sequence: CASSSGTEAFF. The CDR3 region has the DNA TGCGCCAGCAGCTCGGGCACTGAAGCTTTCTTT. The chain employs TRBV10-2 and TRBJ1-1; D uncertain. The CDR3 consists of 11 residues. V was shortened by 6 bases and J by 4 bases, with 6 bases between the two germline ends. The germline V gene has CDR1 WSHSY and CDR2 SAAADI.